The 5 T cell receptor beta chains listed next were all sequenced from one sample in a study of CD8 T cells in Susac syndrome. An amount of RNA that ranged from about 0.45 to 1 ug was reverse transcribed with random hexamers. Via MiXCR, TCRdb re-called the immunoSEQ multiplex PCR reads, giving one row per CDR3 protein. Here the sample spans about 300,000 distinct CDR3 sequences, 70% to 90% being singletons. Sequencing input: CD8+ T cells from PBMCs. The receptors come from a human donor with multiple sclerosis.

V and J are TRBV27 and TRBJ2-1; the D gene could be TRBD1 or TRBD2 (5 bases each). Trimming shortened V by 5 bases and J by 5 bases, and 13 bases separated the two germline ends. The CDR3 runs to 14 residues. Germline V gene lookup returns CDR1 MNHEY and CDR2 SMNVEV (reference sequence). The CDR3 DNA is TGTGCCAGCAGTCCCCAGGTGGGGGACAATGAGCAGTTCTTC. It specifies CASSPQVGDNEQFF.

A few counts support this clonotype. This chain uses TRBV4-1 with TRBJ1-1; D is unclear. Trimming stripped 1 base from V and 3 bases from J, with 12 bases between. CDR1 and CDR2 (germline): MGHRA, YSYEKL. This CDR3 has 15 amino acids. The chain's CDR3 is CASSQATGIYTEAFF. CDR3 sequence (DNA): TGCGCCAGCAGCCAAGCAACGGGGATTTACACTGAAGCTTTCTTT.

In its sample, this clonotype was seen once. The chain couples TRBV27 to TRBJ2-7; D is possibly TRBD1 (5 bases). This CDR3 has 15 residues. From germline, CDR1 is MNHEY and CDR2 SMNVEV (reference sequence). Trimming pared 5 bases from V and 2 bases from J, leaving 16 bases between. The CDR3 loop is CASSPGHTLTYEQYF. CDR3 bases: TGTGCCAGCAGTCCTGGACATACGTTGACCTACGAGCAGTACTTC.

The chain links TRBV5-1 to TRBJ2-7; 10 bases are a match to TRBD2. CDR1 SGHRS and CDR2 YFSETQ come from the germline V gene. The CDR3 loop spans 15 amino acids. V dropped 0 bases and J dropped 4; count of bases not matched to a gene: 4. The CDR3 reads CASSLELAGEYEQYF. The CDR3 DNA sequence: TGCGCCAGCAGCTTGGAGCTAGCGGGAGAATACGAGCAGTACTTC.

The V gene is TRBV27, the J gene TRBJ2-7; D may be TRBD1 (5 bases). Looked up from germline, CDR1 is MNHEY and CDR2 is SMNVEV (reference sequence). The CDR3 covers 16 residues. Deletions cut 8 bases from V and 2 bases from J, with 22 bases between. The CDR3: CASPWGPPPNPYEQYF. Written as DNA, the CDR3 is TGTGCCAGCCCTTGGGGCCCCCCACCGAATCCCTACGAGCAGTACTTC.